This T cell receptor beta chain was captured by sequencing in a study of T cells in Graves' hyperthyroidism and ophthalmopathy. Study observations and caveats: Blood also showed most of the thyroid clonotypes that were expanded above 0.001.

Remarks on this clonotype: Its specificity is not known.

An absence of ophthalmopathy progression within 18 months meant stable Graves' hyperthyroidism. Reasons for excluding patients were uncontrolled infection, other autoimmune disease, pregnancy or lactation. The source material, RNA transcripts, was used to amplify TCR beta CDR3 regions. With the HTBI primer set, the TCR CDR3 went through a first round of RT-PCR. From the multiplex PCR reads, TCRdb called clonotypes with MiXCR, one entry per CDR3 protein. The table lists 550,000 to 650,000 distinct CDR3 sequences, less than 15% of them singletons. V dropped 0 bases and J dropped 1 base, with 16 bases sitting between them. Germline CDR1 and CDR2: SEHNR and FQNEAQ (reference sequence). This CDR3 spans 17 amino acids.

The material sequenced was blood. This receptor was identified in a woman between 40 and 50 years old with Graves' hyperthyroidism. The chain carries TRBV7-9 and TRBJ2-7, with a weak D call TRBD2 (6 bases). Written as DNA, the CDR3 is TGTGCCAGCAGCTTAGCGAGGGTAAGCGGGTCTTCCTACGAGCAGTACTTC. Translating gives CASSLARVSGSSYEQYF.